These T cell receptor beta chains were read from a single sample in a study of T cells expressing NK-cell markers. No DNA is given; TCRdb re-called the 5' RACE reads and lists each CDR3 protein once. This sample carries 140,000 or so distinct CDR3 sequences, with 9.5% to 15% going to the ten biggest clones. The source material was blood T cells: a sorted CD56 or NKG2C T cell subset, CD4+ or CD8+ T cells, or bulk PBMC T cells (not recorded which). The receptors stem from a man younger than 35 in good health. Each CDR3 is given with its conserved first and last residue. The order of the fields is J gene, clone size, V gene, CDR3 protein. Size values are once, few and many counts, or a class for expanded clones, and some rows have none.

TRBJ1-3 . TRBV20-1 CSARTGGTIYF
TRBJ2-5 . TRBV7-2 CASSPLTAGEETQYF
TRBJ2-6 . TRBV30 CAWRLDSGGVSSGANVLTF
TRBJ1-3 . TRBV7-6 CASSPGAISGNTIYF
TRBJ1-1 . TRBV9 CASSLTSGTEAFF
TRBJ2-1 . TRBV5-4 CASSFSVNNEQFF
TRBJ2-1 . TRBV29-1 CSVEVSYNEQFF
TRBJ2-1 . TRBV30 CAWSGRWEPYSYNEQFF
TRBJ2-7 . TRBV23-1 CATKSSYEQYF
TRBJ2-2 . TRBV29-1 CSVDQNTGDLFF
TRBJ2-7 . TRBV4-2 CASSQGGGRTLSYEQYF
TRBJ2-1 . TRBV4-3 CASSQDRGSSYNEQFF
TRBJ2-5 . TRBV6-2/TRBV6-3 CASSSSWWGREETQYF
TRBJ2-3 . TRBV6-1 CASSLSGGVDTQYF
TRBJ2-5 . TRBV10-2 CASRPVDPEETQYF
TRBJ1-1 . TRBV12-3/TRBV12-4 CASSLGDRGIEAFF
TRBJ2-1 . TRBV5-1 CASSSSWSYNEQFF
TRBJ2-3 . TRBV29-1 CSVEDRTMDTQYF
TRBJ2-1 . TRBV12-3/TRBV12-4 CASRILAGVGDEQFF
TRBJ2-1 . TRBV20-1 CSAPWGNNEQFF
TRBJ2-7 . TRBV4-1 CASSQGTGRAYEQYF
TRBJ1-6 . TRBV7-2 CASSDPGTGESPLHF
TRBJ2-2 . TRBV19 CASPDSTGELFF
TRBJ2-7 . TRBV29-1 CSAGTGLSSYEQYF
TRBJ1-4 . TRBV25-1 CASMRSNEKLFF
TRBJ2-3 . TRBV4-3 CASSNGVVSTDTQYF
TRBJ2-7 . TRBV3-1 CASSQEAEWAGPTGEQYF
TRBJ2-1 . TRBV12-3/TRBV12-4 CASSLSGAGGDEQFF
TRBJ2-3 . TRBV7-9 CASSLEAGADTQYF
TRBJ2-2 . TRBV6-2/TRBV6-3 CASSPGTANTGELFF
TRBJ2-5 . TRBV27 CASWAGGGTQYF
TRBJ1-4 . TRBV5-4 CASKGSSRQDEKLFF
TRBJ2-4 . TRBV7-9 CASSFAPAGTKNIQYF
TRBJ2-3 . TRBV2 CASRAGTDTQYF
TRBJ2-5 . TRBV7-9 CASSFGHRAGWETQYF
TRBJ1-1 . TRBV4-3 CASSQERNRLMNTEAFF
TRBJ2-7 . TRBV20-1 CSAPGQLSSYEQYF
TRBJ1-4 . TRBV5-1 CASSSRPNEKLFF
TRBJ2-2 . TRBV15 CATSEGQGNTGELFF
TRBJ1-1 . TRBV11-2 CASRATGGGTEAFF
TRBJ1-4 . TRBV18 CASSPEQGTPATNEKLFF
TRBJ2-7 . TRBV6-5 CASSSSGVEQYF
TRBJ1-6 . TRBV27 CASSLNRGRVHSPLHF
TRBJ2-1 medium-sized TRBV4-2 CASSQIGASGSGSYNEQFF
TRBJ1-1 . TRBV6-2/TRBV6-3 CASSPQGLTEAFF
TRBJ1-1 . TRBV7-2 CASSLGTGGASFF
TRBJ2-4 . TRBV7-9 CASTFLSGESKNIQYF
TRBJ2-3 . TRBV15 CATHSGPNTDTQYF
TRBJ1-2 . TRBV4-3 CASSQDLGNHGMGYTF
TRBJ1-6 . TRBV12-3/TRBV12-4 CASNPGDGENSPLHF
TRBJ1-4 . TRBV7-9 CASSSPLDGGKLFF
TRBJ2-7 . TRBV20-1 CSARDPGGLPSYEQYF